A single TCR beta chain is shown here with its context. Its antigen is currently unknown. V was trimmed by 5 bases and J by 4 bases, leaving 12 bases between them. Per the germline V gene, CDR1 is SGHAT and CDR2 is FQNNGV. CDR3 size: 14 residues. Sequencing was performed with immunoSEQ multiplex PCR; in TCRdb, only in-frame clones are kept and a portion is missing. This sample has some 83,000 clones, with 75% to 90% found just once. Second doses at about 4 or about 12 weeks were pooled. This entry comes from a study of T cell responses to AZD1222 COVID-19 vaccine. Study-level points and caveats: Receipt of two AZD1222 doses was followed by a rise in Spike-specific TCR breadth and depth. Reports indicate that nearly half of spike-specific TCRs are directed at unmutated variant regions.

The rearrangement joins TRBV11-2 to TRBJ1-3, with a tentative D call TRBD1 (5 bases). This clonotype was sampled from an adult who received the AZD1222 COVID-19 vaccine. Sequencing used peripheral blood, obtained 28 days after the second AZD1222 dose. The CDR3 DNA is TGTGCCAGCAGCCTAACCGGGACCGGAAACACCATATATTTT. Its translation is CASSLTGTGNTIYF.